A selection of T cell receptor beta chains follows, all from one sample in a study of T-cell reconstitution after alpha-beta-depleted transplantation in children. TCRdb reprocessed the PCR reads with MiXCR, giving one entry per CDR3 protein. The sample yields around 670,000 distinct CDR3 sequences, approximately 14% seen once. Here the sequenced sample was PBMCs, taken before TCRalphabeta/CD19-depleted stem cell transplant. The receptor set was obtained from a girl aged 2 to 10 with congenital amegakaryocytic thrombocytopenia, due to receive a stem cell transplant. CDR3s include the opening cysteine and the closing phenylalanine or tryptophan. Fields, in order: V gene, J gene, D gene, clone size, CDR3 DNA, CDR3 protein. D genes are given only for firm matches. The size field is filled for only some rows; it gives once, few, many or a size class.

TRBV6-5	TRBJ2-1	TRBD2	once	TGTGCCAGCAGTTACGAGCGGGAGTGGTTCAATGAGCAGTTCTTC	CASSYEREWFNEQFF
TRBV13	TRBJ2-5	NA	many	TGTGCCAGCACCTCCGAGGGACAAGAGACCCAGTACTTC	CASTSEGQETQYF
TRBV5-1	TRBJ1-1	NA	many	TGCGCCAGCAGCTTTCCGGATATGAACACTGAAGCTTTCTTT	CASSFPDMNTEAFF
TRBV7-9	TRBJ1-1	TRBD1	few	TGTGCCAGCAGCGGTTGGACAGGGAGGAACACTGAAGCTTTCTTT	CASSGWTGRNTEAFF
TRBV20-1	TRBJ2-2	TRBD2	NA	TGCAGTGCTAGACTTCCGGGACTAGCGACCGGGGAGCTGTTTTTT	CSARLPGLATGELFF
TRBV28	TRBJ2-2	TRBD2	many	TGTGCCAGCAGTTCGCCGGGACTAGCGGGACTCACCGGGGAGCTGTTTTTT	CASSSPGLAGLTGELFF
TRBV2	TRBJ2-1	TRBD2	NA	TGTGCCAGTCAAGAGGGACTAGCGTATGAGCAGTTCTTC	CASQEGLAYEQFF
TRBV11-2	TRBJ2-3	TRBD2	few	TGTGCCAGCAGCCGACGGCTATCCGGTGGGGGGGGCACAGATACGCAGTATTTT	CASSRRLSGGGGTDTQYF
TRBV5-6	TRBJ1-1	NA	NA	TGTGCCAGCAGTCATCTGGAGGGGAACACTGAAGCTTTCTTT	CASSHLEGNTEAFF
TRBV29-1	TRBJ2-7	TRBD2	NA	TGCAGCGTTGAATCCAGGGAGGGCTACGAGCAGTACTTC	CSVESREGYEQYF
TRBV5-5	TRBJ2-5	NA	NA	TGTGCCAGCAGTAAAACGAGACTAACTCAAGAGACCCAGTACTTC	CASSKTRLTQETQYF
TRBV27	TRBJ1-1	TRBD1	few	TGTGCCAGCAGCCCAGGGGGCGCGTTTTTTGAAGCTTTCTTT	CASSPGGAFFEAFF
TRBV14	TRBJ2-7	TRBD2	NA	TGTGCCAGCTCGGGACTAGCCCCATTCTCCTACGAGCAGTACTTC	CASSGLAPFSYEQYF
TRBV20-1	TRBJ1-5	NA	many	TGCAGTGCCAAGATGACGGGGTCCCTGATAGATCAGCCCCAGCATTTT	CSAKMTGSLIDQPQHF
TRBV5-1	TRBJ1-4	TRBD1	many	TGCGCCAGCAGATTACGGACAGGGGCAGGCGAAAAACTGTTTTTT	CASRLRTGAGEKLFF
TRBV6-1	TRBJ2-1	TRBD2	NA	TGTGCCAGCAGTGAAACTAGCGGGGGACGGAATGAGCAGTTCTTC	CASSETSGGRNEQFF
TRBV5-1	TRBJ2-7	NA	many	TGCGCCAGCAGCTTGGCCGCCGGCCCCTACGAGCAGTACTTC	CASSLAAGPYEQYF
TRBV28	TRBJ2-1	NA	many	TGTGCCAGCAGTTTGTTCCAGAAGCAGTTCTTC	CASSLFQKQFF
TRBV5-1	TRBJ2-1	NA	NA	TGCGCCAGCAGCTTAAGGACGAAGGAGGGCATTGAGCAGTTCTTC	CASSLRTKEGIEQFF
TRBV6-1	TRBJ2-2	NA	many	TGTGCCAGTAAAGGGTGGTTTAACACCGGGGAGCTGTTTTTT	CASKGWFNTGELFF
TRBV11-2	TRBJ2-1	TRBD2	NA	TGTGCCAGCAGGCTCCTCCTAGCGGGAGTCTACAATGAGCAGTTCTTC	CASRLLLAGVYNEQFF
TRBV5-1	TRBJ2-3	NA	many	TGCGCCAGCAGCTTGAGACAAGGATACACAGATACGCAGTATTTT	CASSLRQGYTDTQYF
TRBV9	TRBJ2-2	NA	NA	TGTGCCAGCAGCTTTGGACTAGACAGGAGGAACGGGGAGCTGTTTTTT	CASSFGLDRRNGELFF
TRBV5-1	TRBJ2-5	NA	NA	TGCGCCAGCAGCTTGGCCACCCAAGAGACCCAGTCCTTC	CASSLATQETQSF
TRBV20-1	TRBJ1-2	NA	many	TGCAGTGCTAGAGAAGACAGTGCTTCCTATGGCTACACCTTC	CSAREDSASYGYTF
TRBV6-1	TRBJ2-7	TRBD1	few	TGTGCCAGCAAAAGTACCGGGACAGGGGCCTCCTACGAGCAGTACTTC	CASKSTGTGASYEQYF
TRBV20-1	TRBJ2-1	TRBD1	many	TGCAGTGCTAGAAATCTGGGGACAGGGCGGGATGAGCAGTTCTTC	CSARNLGTGRDEQFF
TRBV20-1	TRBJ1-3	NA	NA	TGCAGTGCTGCACCACCCGGCGACACCATATATTTT	CSAAPPGDTIYF
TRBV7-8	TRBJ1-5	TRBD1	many	TGTGCCAGCAGCCATGGGACAGATAATCAGCCCCAGCATTTT	CASSHGTDNQPQHF
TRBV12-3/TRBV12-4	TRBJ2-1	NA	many	TGTGCCAGCAGTCTCCGGACCTACTACAATGAGCAGTTCTTC	CASSLRTYYNEQFF
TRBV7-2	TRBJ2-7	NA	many	TGTGCCAGCAGCTTCCTAAACGAGCAGTACTTC	CASSFLNEQYF
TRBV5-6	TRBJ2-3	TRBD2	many	TGTGCCAGCAGCTTGGGTGCGGGAGTCCGCACAGATACGCAGTATTTT	CASSLGAGVRTDTQYF
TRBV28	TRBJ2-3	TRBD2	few	TGTGCCAGCAGTTCGGCTAGCGGGAGTTGGGGAACAGATACGCAGTATTTT	CASSSASGSWGTDTQYF
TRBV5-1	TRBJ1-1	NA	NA	TGCGCCAGCAGCTTGGTGGAGGGGCCCAACACTGAAGCTTTCTTT	CASSLVEGPNTEAFF
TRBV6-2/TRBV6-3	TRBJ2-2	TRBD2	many	TGTGCCAGCAGTCCCCCCTATACGACTAGCGGGAGGCCAACGAACACCGGGGAGCTGTTTTTT	CASSPPYTTSGRPTNTGELFF
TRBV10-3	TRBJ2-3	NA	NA	TGTGCCATCAGTGAAGGTCCTAGCGCTAACACAGATACGCAGTATTTT	CAISEGPSANTDTQYF
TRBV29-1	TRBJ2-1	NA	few	TGCAGCCTCCGGGGGTATCACTCCTACAATGAGCAGTTCTTC	CSLRGYHSYNEQFF
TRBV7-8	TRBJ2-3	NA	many	TGTGCCAGCAGCTTAAGCCAGGGAACAGATACGCAGTATTTT	CASSLSQGTDTQYF
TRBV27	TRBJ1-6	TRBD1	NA	TGTGCCAGCAGCCCAACGAGCCAGGGGGTCTCCTATAATTCACCCCTCCACTTT	CASSPTSQGVSYNSPLHF
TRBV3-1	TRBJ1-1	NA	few	TGTGCCAGCAGCCAAGTCGGAGGGGACACTGAAGCTTTCTTT	CASSQVGGDTEAFF
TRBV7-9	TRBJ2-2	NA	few	TGTGCCAGCAGCTTAGCGGCGTCTACCGCGGACACCGGGGAGCTGTTTTTT	CASSLAASTADTGELFF
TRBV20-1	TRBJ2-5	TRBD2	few	TGCAGTGCGCTGACCGGGACTAGCGGGAGGTTGGAGACCCAGTACTTC	CSALTGTSGRLETQYF
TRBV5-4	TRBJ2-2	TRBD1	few	TGTGCCAGCAGCTTTCGAGACAGGGGGCCCGAATTCTTCGGGAACACCGGGGAGCTGTTTTTT	CASSFRDRGPEFFGNTGELFF